This T cell receptor beta chain was sequenced for a study of shared clonotypes between healthy human individuals. Across the study: Donor ages ranged 18 to 49 years: a couple of women, a few men. Every donor yielded three CD4 naive, three CD4 memory, two CD8 naive and one CD8 memory plate. Notes on the study in general: Estimated richness was generally greater in naive than memory subsets.

Details on this clone: What it recognizes is unknown.

V was pared by 6 bases and J by 7 bases, with 11 bases of the junction left unmatched. The germline V gene encodes CDR1 MNHEY and CDR2 SVGAGI. There are 15 residues in the CDR3. Authors' analysis steps: Because ImmunoSEQ provided only junction sequences with no quality scores, the filtering differed. TCRdb's copy holds only in-frame clones and misses some; the assay was immunoSEQ multiplex PCR. V, J and clone size are those of that table, while D and trimming were read from the DNA. The repertoire holds approximately 2.5 million clones, with roughly 93% as singletons. Material for sequencing was naive CD4+ T cells from PBMCs. The subset is: CD45RA+ positively selected. This rearrangement joins TRBV6-5 to TRBJ2-5, with TRBD1 matching over 10 bases. This sequence originates from a man between 18 and 35 years old in good health. Some clones in this sample may be carry-over from other donors' samples. CDR3 loop: CASSLGQGRSRTQYF. As DNA, the CDR3 is TGTGCCAGCAGCCTGGGACAGGGGCGGTCCCGGACCCAGTACTTC.